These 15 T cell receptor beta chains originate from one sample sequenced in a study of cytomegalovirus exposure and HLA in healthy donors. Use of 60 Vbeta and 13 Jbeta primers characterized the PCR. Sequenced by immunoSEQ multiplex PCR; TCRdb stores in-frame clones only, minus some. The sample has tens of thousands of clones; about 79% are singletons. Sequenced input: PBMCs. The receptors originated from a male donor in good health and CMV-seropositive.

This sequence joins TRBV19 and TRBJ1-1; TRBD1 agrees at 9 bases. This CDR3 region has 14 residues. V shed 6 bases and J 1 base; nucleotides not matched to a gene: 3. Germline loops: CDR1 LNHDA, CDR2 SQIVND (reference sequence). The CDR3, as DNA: TGTGCCAGTAGCATACAGGGGGCGAACACTGAAGCTTTCTTT. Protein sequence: CASSIQGANTEAFF. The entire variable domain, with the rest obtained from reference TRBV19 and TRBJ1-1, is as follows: DGGITQSPKYLFRKEGQNVTLSCEQNLNHDAMYWYRQDPGQGLRLIYYSQIVNDFQKGDIAEGYSVSREKKESFPLTVTSAQKNPTAFYLCASSIQGANTEAFFGQGTRLTVV.

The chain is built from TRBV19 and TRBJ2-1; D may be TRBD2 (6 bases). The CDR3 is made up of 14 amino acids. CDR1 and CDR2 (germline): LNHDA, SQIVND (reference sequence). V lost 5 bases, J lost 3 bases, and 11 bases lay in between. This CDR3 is CASSPGLFYNEQFF. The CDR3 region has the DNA TGTGCCAGTAGTCCGGGACTGTTCTACAATGAGCAGTTCTTC.

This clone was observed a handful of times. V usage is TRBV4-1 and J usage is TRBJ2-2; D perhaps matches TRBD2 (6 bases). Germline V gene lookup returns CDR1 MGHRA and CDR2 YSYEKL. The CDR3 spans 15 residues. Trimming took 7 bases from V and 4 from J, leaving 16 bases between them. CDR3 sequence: CASTFGGRVTGELFF. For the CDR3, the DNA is TGCGCCAGCACCTTCGGGGGACGGGTCACCGGGGAGCTGTTTTTT.

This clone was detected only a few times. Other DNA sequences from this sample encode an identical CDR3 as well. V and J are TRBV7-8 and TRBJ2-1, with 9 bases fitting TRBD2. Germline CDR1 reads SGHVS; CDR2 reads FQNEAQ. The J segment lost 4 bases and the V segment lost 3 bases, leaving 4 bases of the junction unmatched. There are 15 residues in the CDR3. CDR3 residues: CASSFGLARYNEQFF. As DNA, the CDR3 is TGTGCCAGCAGCTTCGGACTAGCGAGGTACAATGAGCAGTTCTTC.

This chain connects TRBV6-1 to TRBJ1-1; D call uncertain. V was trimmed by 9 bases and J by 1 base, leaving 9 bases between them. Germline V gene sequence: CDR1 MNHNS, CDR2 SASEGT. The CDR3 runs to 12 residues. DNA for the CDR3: TGTGCCAGTTTCGGGTGGAACACTGAAGCTTTCTTT. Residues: CASFGWNTEAFF.

The CDR3 sequence: CASSLSRDRGRGYTF. In DNA, the CDR3 is TGTGCCAGCAGTCTGTCCCGGGACAGGGGTCGTGGCTACACCTTC. The V call is TRBV6-5, the J call TRBJ1-2, with 10 bases aligning to TRBD1. CDR1 MNHEY and CDR2 SVGAGI come from the germline V gene. The V gene end was trimmed by 5 bases and the J gene end by 7 bases; junction bases not matched to a gene: 10. This CDR3 has 15 residues.

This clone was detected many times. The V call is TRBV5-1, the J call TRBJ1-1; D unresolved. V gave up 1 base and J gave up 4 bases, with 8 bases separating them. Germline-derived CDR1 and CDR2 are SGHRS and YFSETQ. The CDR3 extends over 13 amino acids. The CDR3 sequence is CASSLTGSTEAFF. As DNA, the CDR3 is TGCGCCAGCAGCTTGACGGGGAGCACTGAAGCTTTCTTT. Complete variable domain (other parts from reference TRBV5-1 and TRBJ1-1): KAGVTQTPRYLIKTRGQQVTLSCSPISGHRSVSWYQQTPGQGLQFLFEYFSETQRNKGNFPGRFSGRQFSNSRSEMNVSTLELGDSALYLCASSLTGSTEAFFGQGTRLTVV.

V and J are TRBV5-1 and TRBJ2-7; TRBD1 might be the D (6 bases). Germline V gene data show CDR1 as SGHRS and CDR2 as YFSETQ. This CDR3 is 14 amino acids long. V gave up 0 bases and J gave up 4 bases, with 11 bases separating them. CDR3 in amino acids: CASSLGQGWYEQYF. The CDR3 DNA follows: TGCGCCAGCAGCTTGGGCCAGGGGTGGTACGAGCAGTACTTC.

The CDR3 is CASSVGTGQNQPQHF. DNA for the CDR3: TGTGCCAGCAGCGTAGGGACAGGTCAGAATCAGCCCCAGCATTTT. The chain links TRBV9 to TRBJ1-5; 7 bases align to TRBD1. The CDR3 length is 15 residues. Trimming removed 0 bases from V and 4 bases from J; junction bases left unmatched: 4. CDR1 and CDR2 (germline): SGDLS, YYNGEE.

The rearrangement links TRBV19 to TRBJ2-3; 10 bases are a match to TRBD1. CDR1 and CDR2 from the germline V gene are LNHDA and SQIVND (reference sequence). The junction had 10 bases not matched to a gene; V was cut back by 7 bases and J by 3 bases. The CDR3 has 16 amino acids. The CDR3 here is CASTAKTGGWTDTQYF. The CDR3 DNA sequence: TGTGCCAGTACCGCCAAGACAGGGGGCTGGACAGATACGCAGTATTTT.

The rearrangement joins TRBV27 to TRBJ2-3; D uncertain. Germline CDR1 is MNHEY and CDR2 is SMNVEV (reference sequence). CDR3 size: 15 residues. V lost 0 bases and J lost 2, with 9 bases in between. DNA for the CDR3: TGTGCCAGCAGTTTATCCAGACACCCCACAGATACGCAGTATTTT. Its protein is CASSLSRHPTDTQYF.

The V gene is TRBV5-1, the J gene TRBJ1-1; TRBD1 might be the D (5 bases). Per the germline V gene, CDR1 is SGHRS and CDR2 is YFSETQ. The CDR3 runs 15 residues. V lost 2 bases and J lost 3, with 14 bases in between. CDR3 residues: CASSLQGLGDTEAFF. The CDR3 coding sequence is TGCGCCAGCAGCTTACAAGGGCTAGGGGACACTGAAGCTTTCTTT.

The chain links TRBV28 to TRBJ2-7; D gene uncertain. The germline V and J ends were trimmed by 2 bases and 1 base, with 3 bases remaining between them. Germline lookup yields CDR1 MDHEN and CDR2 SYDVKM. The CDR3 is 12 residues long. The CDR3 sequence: CASSLESYEQYF. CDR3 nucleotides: TGTGCCAGCAGTTTAGAGTCCTACGAGCAGTACTTC.

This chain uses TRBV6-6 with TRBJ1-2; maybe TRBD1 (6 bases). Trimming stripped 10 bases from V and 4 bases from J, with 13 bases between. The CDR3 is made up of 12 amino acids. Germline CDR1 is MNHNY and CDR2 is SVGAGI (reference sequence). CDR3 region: CATGGPSYGYTF. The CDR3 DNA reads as TGTGCCACGGGGGGCCCCAGCTATGGCTACACCTTC.

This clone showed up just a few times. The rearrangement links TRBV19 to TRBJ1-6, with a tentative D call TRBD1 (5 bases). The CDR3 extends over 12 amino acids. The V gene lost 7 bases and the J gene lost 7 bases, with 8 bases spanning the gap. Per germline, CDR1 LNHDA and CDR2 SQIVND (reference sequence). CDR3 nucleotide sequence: TGTGCCAGTACGACAGAAAATTCACCCCTCCACTTT. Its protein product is CASTTENSPLHF.